Below, 14 T cell receptor beta chains from the same sample are listed, as sequenced in a study of regulatory and conventional T cells in RAG deficiency. This table comes from immunoSEQ multiplex PCR, and its TCRdb copy is limited to in-frame clones, with some not included. The sample has around 29,000 clones, about nine tenths seen once. The sorted regulatory T cells were CD4+, CD25-high and CD127-low, with genomic DNA sequenced. The same data also contributed to another study, on regulatory T cells. From that report: Primers: 52 TRBV forward and 13 TRBJ reverse.

Specimen: Tregs sorted from blood. The receptors shown here come from a human donor in good health.

The CDR3 protein is CASTAQGPYEQYF. In DNA form, the CDR3 reads TGTGCCAGCACCGCGCAGGGCCCCTACGAGCAGTACTTC. This rearrangement joins TRBV5-6 to TRBJ2-7, with a weak D call TRBD1 (5 bases). V was trimmed by 6 bases and J by 2 bases, leaving 12 bases between them. Per the germline V gene, CDR1 is SGHDT and CDR2 is YYEEEE. CDR3 length: 13 amino acids.

V usage is TRBV6-5 and J usage is TRBJ1-2; 7 nucleotides line up with TRBD1. Trimming at V came to 0 bases and at J to 4 bases, leaving 8 bases not matched to a gene. Germline assignment: CDR1 MNHEY and CDR2 SVGAGI. CDR3 length: 16 residues. In nucleotides, the CDR3 is TGTGCCAGCAGTTACTCGGGCAGGGGGATAGTCTATGGCTACACCTTC. Translated: CASSYSGRGIVYGYTF.

J is TRBJ1-1 and V is TRBV5-5; 7 nucleotides agree with TRBD1. The junction had 13 bases not matched to a gene; V was cut back by 4 bases and J by 10 bases. Germline lookup yields CDR1 SGHKS and CDR2 YYEKEE (reference sequence). CDR3 length: 14 residues. CDR3 amino acids: CASSQSTQGLVAFF. For the CDR3, the DNA is TGTGCCAGCAGCCAATCAACACAGGGGCTGGTAGCTTTCTTT.

This clone was observed a single time. This sequence joins TRBV11-2 and TRBJ2-7; TRBD1 matches at 9 bases. This CDR3 is 14 amino acids long. The V and J ends lost 6 bases and 5 bases, in that order; junction bases with no gene match: 8. Germline-derived CDR1 and CDR2 are SGHAT and FQNNGV. This CDR3 reads CASRNPGQGNEQYF. CDR3 bases: TGTGCCAGCAGAAACCCGGGACAGGGTAACGAGCAGTACTTC.

The gene calls are TRBV20-1 and TRBJ2-7, with D uncertain. The CDR3 is 11 amino acids. Germline values: CDR1 DFQATT, CDR2 SNEGSKA (reference sequence). Trimming cost V 1 base and J 1 base, with 2 bases left between them. The CDR3 DNA reads as TGCAGTGCTAGAGTATCCTACGAGCAGTACTTC. Its protein is CSARVSYEQYF.

The rearrangement uses TRBV19 and TRBJ2-7, with D perhaps TRBD1 (5 bases). The germline CDR1 and CDR2 sequences are LNHDA and SQIVND (reference sequence). V was trimmed by 3 bases and J by 5 bases, leaving 11 bases between them. This CDR3 is 13 amino acids long. The CDR3 sequence is CASSMKQGDEQYF. As DNA, the CDR3 is TGTGCCAGTAGTATGAAACAAGGGGACGAGCAGTACTTC.

This clone was found a few times. J is TRBJ1-6 and V is TRBV9, with 8 bases that match TRBD1. From germline, CDR1 is SGDLS and CDR2 YYNGEE. V lost 0 bases and J lost 8; bases outside the gene matches: 4. The CDR3 has 15 residues. The CDR3 protein is CASSVDRGIYSPLHF. The CDR3 DNA reads as TGTGCCAGCAGCGTAGACAGGGGGATTTATTCACCCCTCCACTTT.

The chain has TRBV18 and TRBJ1-2; unclear D gene. Deletions cut 6 bases from V and 6 bases from J, with 11 bases between. CDR3 length: 12 amino acids. Germline assignment: CDR1 KGHSH and CDR2 LQKENI. CDR3: CASSPSLDGYTF. DNA for the CDR3: TGTGCCAGCTCCCCGAGCTTGGATGGCTACACCTTC.

The CDR3 here is CSARHSGATEAFF. The CDR3 nucleotides are TGCAGCGCTAGACATTCAGGGGCTACTGAAGCTTTCTTT. V is TRBV29-1 and J is TRBJ1-1, with D perhaps matching TRBD1 (6 bases). In germline, CDR1 is SQVTM, CDR2 ANQGSEA. V shed 7 bases and J shed 5 bases, with 17 bases lying between them. The CDR3 loop spans 13 amino acids.

This clone was counted once. The V gene is TRBV7-9, the J gene TRBJ1-2; D is unresolved. Germline CDR1 SEHNR, CDR2 FQNEAQ (reference sequence). The V and J ends lost 5 bases and 2 bases respectively, with 12 bases between them. This CDR3 contains 14 residues. The CDR3 loop reads CASSPWTGNYGYTF. In nucleotides, the CDR3 is TGTGCCAGCAGCCCCTGGACGGGCAACTATGGCTACACCTTC.

The V gene is TRBV19, the J gene TRBJ2-7, with D possibly matching TRBD2 (6 bases). The CDR3 is 13 residues long. V was trimmed by 4 bases and J by 5 bases, leaving 12 bases between them. Germline V gives CDR1 LNHDA, CDR2 SQIVND (reference sequence). The CDR3 DNA follows: TGTGCCAGTAGTAAGGAGGGTTTCGACGAGCAGTACTTC. It specifies CASSKEGFDEQYF.

The rearrangement links TRBV19 to TRBJ1-1; 7 positions match TRBD1. The J segment lost 1 base and the V segment lost 3 bases, leaving 8 bases of the junction unmatched. CDR1 LNHDA and CDR2 SQIVND come from the germline V gene (reference sequence). CDR3 length equals 16 residues. The CDR3 region is CASSIRRGRGNTEAFF. In DNA form, the CDR3 reads TGTGCCAGTAGTATTAGGAGGGGGCGAGGGAACACTGAAGCTTTCTTT.

The V gene is TRBV5-1, the J gene TRBJ2-7; D unclear. The length of the CDR3 is 13 residues. The ends were cut back, 4 bases at V and 7 bases at J, with 15 bases in the middle. Germline-derived CDR1 and CDR2 are SGHRS and YFSETQ. CDR3 in amino acids: CASSPRTLREQYF. In DNA form, the CDR3 reads TGCGCCAGCAGCCCTCGGACCCTCAGGGAGCAGTACTTC.

The rearrangement links TRBV7-3 to TRBJ1-1; 11 nucleotides agree with TRBD1. V lost 2 bases to trimming and J lost 7 bases; unmatched junction nucleotides: 6. The CDR3 covers 15 residues. The V gene's germline CDR1 is SGHTA and CDR2 FQGTGA. The CDR3 loop is CASSLFPGTGGEAFF. CDR3 in DNA: TGTGCCAGCAGCTTATTCCCCGGGACAGGGGGTGAAGCTTTCTTT. Supplemented by reference TRBV7-3 and TRBJ1-1, the full variable domain reads GAGVSQTPSNKVTEKGKYVELRCDPISGHTALYWYRQSLGQGPEFLIYFQGTGAADDSGLPNDRFFAVRPEGSVSTLKIQRTERGDSAVYLCASSLFPGTGGEAFFGQGTRLTVV.